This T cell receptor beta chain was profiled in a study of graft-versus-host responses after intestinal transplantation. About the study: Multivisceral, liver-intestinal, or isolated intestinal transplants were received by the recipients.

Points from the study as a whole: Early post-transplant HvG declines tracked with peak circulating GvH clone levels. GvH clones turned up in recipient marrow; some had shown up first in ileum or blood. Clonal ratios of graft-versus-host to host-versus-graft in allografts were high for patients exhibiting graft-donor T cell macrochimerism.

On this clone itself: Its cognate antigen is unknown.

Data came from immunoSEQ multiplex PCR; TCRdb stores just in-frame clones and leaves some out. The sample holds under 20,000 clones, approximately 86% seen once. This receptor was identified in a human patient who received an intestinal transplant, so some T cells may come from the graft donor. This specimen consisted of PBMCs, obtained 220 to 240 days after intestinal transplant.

The CDR3 nucleotides read TGTGCCAGCTCACCCTCACCGGGGGCCTACACAGATACGCAGTATTTT. This translates into CASSPSPGAYTDTQYF. The V and J genes are TRBV18 and TRBJ2-3; D is perhaps TRBD1 or TRBD2 (6 bases each). V lost 3 bases and J 2 bases, leaving 15 bases between the germline ends. Germline CDR1 and CDR2: KGHSH and LQKENI. The CDR3 extends over 16 amino acids.